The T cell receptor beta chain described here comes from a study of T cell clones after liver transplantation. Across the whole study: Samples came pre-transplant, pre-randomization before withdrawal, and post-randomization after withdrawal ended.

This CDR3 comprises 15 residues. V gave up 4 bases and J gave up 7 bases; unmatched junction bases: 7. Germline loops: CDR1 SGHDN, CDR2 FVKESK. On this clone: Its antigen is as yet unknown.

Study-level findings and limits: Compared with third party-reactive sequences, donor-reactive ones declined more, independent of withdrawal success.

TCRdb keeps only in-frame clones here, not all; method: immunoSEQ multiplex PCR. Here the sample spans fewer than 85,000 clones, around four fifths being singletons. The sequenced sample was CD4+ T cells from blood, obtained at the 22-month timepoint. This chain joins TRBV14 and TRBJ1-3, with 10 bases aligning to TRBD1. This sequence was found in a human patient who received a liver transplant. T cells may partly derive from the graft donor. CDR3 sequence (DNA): TGTGCCAGCAGCCGGGACAGGGGACCGCGGAACACCATATATTTT. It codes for CASSRDRGPRNTIYF. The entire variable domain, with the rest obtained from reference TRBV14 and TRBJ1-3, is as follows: EAGVTQFPSHSVIEKGQTVTLRCDPISGHDNLYWYRRVMGKEIKFLLHFVKESKQDESGMPNNRFLAERTGGTYSTLKVQPAELEDSGVYFCASSRDRGPRNTIYFGEGSWLTVV.